This record concerns one TCR beta chain sequence. The clone's antigen remains unknown. Base qualities are missing; no much larger clone stands one base away. In the prospective study, participants were roughly 18 to 89 years old, resided in 24 geographic areas of the United States, and were enrolled through a virtual design. Cohort assignment in the prospective study relied on participant-reported clinical history from a screening survey and a study questionnaire. ImmuneRACE Cohort 3 recovered participants were defined by two consecutive negative NP/OP PCR tests, healthcare professional clearance, or symptom resolution. Each participant in the prospective study had whole blood, serum and a nasopharyngeal or oropharyngeal swab collected by mobile phlebotomists. Additional blood draws and questionnaires over an approximately two-month period could optionally be provided by prospective study participants. Before DNA extraction, prospective study blood samples were shipped either frozen or at room temperature.

The data are from a study of blood T cell repertoires in COVID-19 (dated by TCRdb to 2020 to 2021). As for the study more broadly: Collaborator samples came from the United States, Italy and Spain and covered acute and convalescent phases of COVID-19. The material from the prospective study consisted of cDNA or gDNA derived from T cells, B-cell-depleted T cells, or PBMCs. Deeply sampled blood TCRbeta repertoires from subjects exposed to, actively infected with, or recovered from COVID-19 were included in the dataset. The repertoires were released in a freely available public database intended as a resource for research on the immune response to SARS-CoV-2. Samples were obtained from the ongoing ImmuneRACE study (first 160 participants) and from over 1,000 subjects provided by 6 global collaborators. The sample metadata nearly always contained a de-identified subject ID, COVID-19 status, age in years and sex. Where HLA class I and class II types were available, the types were taken from metadata supplied by the sample provider, not from assay-based typing. The research as a whole found: How much clinical and demographic metadata was included differed by source and by participant, and the metadata was provided uncurated.

V is reduced by 5 bases and J by 8 bases, leaving a spacing of 13 bases between them. For CDR1 and CDR2, the germline V gene lists SGHRS and YFSETQ. Spanning cysteine to phenylalanine, the CDR3 consists of 13 amino acids. Of the read, only the CDR3 DNA is kept; its 39 bases are in frame from base 1. TCRbeta CDR3 regions were amplified from genomic DNA by means of the immunoSEQ Assay, a bias-controlled multiplex PCR. Per the source publication's procedure: Nucleated cell counts per sample were estimated from amplification of reference gene primers within the assay. To quantify the absolute abundance of each unique TCRbeta CDR3 rearrangement, sequence reads were collapsed and filtered. For each sample, productive Simpson clonality was calculated as the square root of Simpson's diversity index over productive rearrangements. TCRdb retrieved this table from immuneACCESS and kept in-frame rearrangements only. Not all clones are present; in checked studies, unresolved V genes account for under half, and no reason is known for the remainder. V, J and clone size derive from that table, while D and trimming were established from the DNA sequence. This sample is represented by some 230,000 clones; around 80% of them were singletons. About 15% of the sample comes from the top ten.

The receptor chain draws on TRBV5-1 and TRBJ1-4; the D gene remains uncertain. The sample taken for sequencing was PBMCs or T cells enriched from blood (not recorded which). The sequence was collected from a man in his forties or fifties who had recovered from COVID-19. The nucleotide sequence is given as TGCGCCAGCAGAACGGAGTTTGGGGAAAAACTGTTTTTT. Translation gives CASRTEFGEKLFF. Joined to the reference TRBV5-1 and TRBJ1-4 proteins, this CDR3 gives the full variable domain: KAGVTQTPRYLIKTRGQQVTLSCSPISGHRSVSWYQQTPGQGLQFLFEYFSETQRNKGNFPGRFSGRQFSNSRSEMNVSTLELGDSALYLCASRTEFGEKLFFGSGTQLSVL.